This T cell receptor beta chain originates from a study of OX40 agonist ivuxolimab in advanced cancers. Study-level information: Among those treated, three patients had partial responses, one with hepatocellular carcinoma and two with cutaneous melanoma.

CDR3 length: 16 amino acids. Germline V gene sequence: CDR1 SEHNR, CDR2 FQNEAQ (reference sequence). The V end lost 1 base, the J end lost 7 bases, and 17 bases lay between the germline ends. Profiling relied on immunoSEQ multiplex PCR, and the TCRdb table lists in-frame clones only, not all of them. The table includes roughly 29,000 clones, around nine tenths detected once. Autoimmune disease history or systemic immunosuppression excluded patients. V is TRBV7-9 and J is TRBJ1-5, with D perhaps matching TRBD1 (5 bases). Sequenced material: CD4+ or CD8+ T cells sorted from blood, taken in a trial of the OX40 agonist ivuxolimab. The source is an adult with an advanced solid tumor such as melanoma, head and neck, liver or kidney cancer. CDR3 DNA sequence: TGTGCCAGCAGCTTAGGTGGCCCTGGGAAGGGGCAGCCCCAGCATTTT. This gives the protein CASSLGGPGKGQPQHF. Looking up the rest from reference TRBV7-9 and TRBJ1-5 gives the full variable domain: DTGVSQNPRHKITKRGQNVTFRCDPISEHNRLYWYRQTLGQGPEFLTYFQNEAQLEKSRLLSDRFSAERPKGSFSTLEIQRTEQGDSAMYLCASSLGGPGKGQPQHFGDGTRLSIL.